This entry lists 28 T cell receptor beta chains sequenced from one sample in a study of cytomegalovirus exposure and HLA in healthy donors. Sequenced by immunoSEQ multiplex PCR; TCRdb stores in-frame clones only, minus some. The data show about 220,000 clones, over 80% seen once. Sequencing was carried out using PBMCs. Source of these receptors: a woman in her late teens or twenties in good health and CMV-seronegative.

CDR3 nucleotide sequence: TGTGCCAGCAGCCAAGATGTCGCAGGGTTGAACACTGAAGCTTTCTTT. It translates to CASSQDVAGLNTEAFF. The chain links TRBV14 to TRBJ1-1; TRBD1 is a possible D gene (5 bases). Looked up from germline, CDR1 is SGHDN and CDR2 is FVKESK. The CDR3 totals 16 residues. Trimming took off 0 bases at V and 0 bases at J, with 11 bases between the two ends.

The chain couples TRBV6-5 to TRBJ1-5; 7 nucleotides agree with TRBD1. J was trimmed by 9 bases and V by 6 bases; bases with no gene match: 14. The V gene's germline CDR1 is MNHEY and CDR2 SVGAGI. This CDR3 is 15 amino acids long. The CDR3 sequence: CASSPTGYPLRPQHF. For the CDR3, the DNA is TGTGCCAGCAGCCCGACAGGGTACCCTTTACGGCCCCAGCATTTT.

V usage is TRBV11-3 and J usage is TRBJ2-7; 11 positions match TRBD1. The CDR3 extends over 15 amino acids. Germline V gene data show CDR1 as SGHNT and CDR2 as YENEEA. Trimming removed 5 bases from V and 5 bases from J; junction bases left unmatched: 8. The CDR3 bases are TGTGCCAGCAGCCCCGGGGACAGGGGGTTCGACGAGCAGTACTTC. Protein sequence: CASSPGDRGFDEQYF. The complete variable domain, with remaining parts taken from reference TRBV11-3 and TRBJ2-7, reads EAGVVQSPRYKIIEKKQPVAFWCNPISGHNTLYWYLQNLGQGPELLIRYENEEAVDDSQLPKDRFSAERLKGVDSTLKIQPAELGDSAVYLCASSPGDRGFDEQYFGPGTRLTVT.

The rearrangement links TRBV6-5 to TRBJ2-7; perhaps TRBD1 as D (6 bases). Trimming removed 9 bases at V and 6 bases at J, with 12 bases between. The germline gives CDR1 MNHEY, CDR2 SVGAGI. The CDR3 is made up of 11 amino acids. CDR3 nucleotides: TGTGCCAGTTCACAGGGTCCCGAGCAGTACTTC. It specifies CASSQGPEQYF.

V and J are TRBV5-6 and TRBJ2-7, with D unresolved. This CDR3 is 15 amino acids long. Germline V gene lookup returns CDR1 SGHDT and CDR2 YYEEEE. The V end was cut by 0 bases, the J end by 4 bases, with 14 bases between. The CDR3 protein is CASSLVNDMQYEQYF. CDR3 bases: TGTGCCAGCAGCTTGGTCAATGACATGCAATACGAGCAGTACTTC.

This chain links TRBV11-2 with TRBJ1-2; the D is unclear. Germline V lookup: CDR1 SGHAT, CDR2 FQNNGV. The ends were cut back, 5 bases at V and 1 base at J, with 8 bases in the middle. This CDR3 region has 13 residues. Here the CDR3 DNA reads TGTGCCAGCAGCCCGAACAATAACTATGGCTACACCTTC. It encodes CASSPNNNYGYTF. Filled out from reference TRBV11-2 and TRBJ1-2, the complete variable domain reads EAGVAQSPRYKIIEKRQSVAFWCNPISGHATLYWYQQILGQGPKLLIQFQNNGVVDDSQLPKDRFSAERLKGVDSTLKIQPAKLEDSAVYLCASSPNNNYGYTFGSGTRLTVV.

The CDR3, as DNA: TGTGCCAGCAGCGGTGCTCCCGGGAGCCCCACAGATACGCAGTATTTT. It is translated as CASSGAPGSPTDTQYF. This chain connects TRBV9 to TRBJ2-3, with D tentatively TRBD2 (6 bases). CDR1 is SGDLS, CDR2 YYNGEE, per germline. Trimming shortened V by 3 bases and J by 2 bases, and 16 bases separated the two germline ends. This CDR3 is 16 amino acids long.

The chain couples TRBV30 to TRBJ1-1; D possibly corresponds to TRBD1 (6 bases). The CDR3 is 14 residues long. In germline, CDR1 is GTSNPN, CDR2 SVGIG (reference sequence). V lost 0 bases and J 2 bases, leaving 10 bases between the germline ends. The CDR3 DNA sequence: TGTGCCTGGAGTGTAATCAGGGGTAACACTGAAGCTTTCTTT. It specifies CAWSVIRGNTEAFF.

The rearrangement links TRBV7-9 to TRBJ2-1; D possibly corresponds to TRBD2 (6 bases). Germline V gene lookup returns CDR1 SEHNR and CDR2 FQNEAQ (reference sequence). Trimming pared 4 bases from V and 4 bases from J, leaving 17 bases between. This CDR3 spans 16 amino acids. CDR3 residues: CASSSNSGAQYNEQFF. CDR3 DNA sequence: TGTGCCAGCAGCTCAAATAGCGGAGCGCAATACAATGAGCAGTTCTTC.

The chain links TRBV6-6 to TRBJ1-1, with D perhaps matching TRBD1 (5 bases). The germline V gene has CDR1 MNHNY and CDR2 SVGAGI (reference sequence). V lost 10 bases and J lost 6, with 12 bases in between. The CDR3 is 11 amino acids. The CDR3 nucleotides are TGTGCCACATACGGCAGGGCTGAAGCTTTCTTT. It yields the protein CATYGRAEAFF.

In its sample, this clone was seen once. This chain uses TRBV25-1 with TRBJ2-1; 10 positions match TRBD2. The CDR3 consists of 16 residues. V shed 4 bases and J 11 bases; nucleotides not matched to a gene: 14. CDR1 is MGHDK and CDR2 is SYGVNS in the germline V gene. The CDR3: CASSVERRTSGRKQFF. CDR3 sequence (DNA): TGTGCCAGCAGTGTCGAGAGGAGGACTAGCGGAAGGAAGCAGTTCTTC.

The V and J genes are TRBV25-1 and TRBJ1-5; 7 bases agree with TRBD1. Germline lookup yields CDR1 MGHDK and CDR2 SYGVNS. There are 15 residues in the CDR3. V was pared by 5 bases and J by 1 base, with 5 bases of the junction left unmatched. The CDR3 loop reads CASSWRGPSNQPQHF. In nucleotides, the CDR3 is TGTGCCAGCAGTTGGAGGGGGCCGAGCAATCAGCCCCAGCATTTT.

There are a few counts of this clone. The chain links TRBV19 to TRBJ1-5; 8 nucleotides match TRBD1. Germline V CDR1 and CDR2: LNHDA, SQIVND (reference sequence). The V segment lost 1 base and the J segment 0 bases; nucleotides outside the gene matches: 2. This CDR3 is built from 16 residues. CDR3 sequence (DNA): TGTGCCAGTAGTATAGGGACAGGGATTAGCAATCAGCCCCAGCATTTT. The encoded protein is CASSIGTGISNQPQHF.

The CDR3 is CASSLLPGNEQFF. CDR3 sequence (DNA): TGTGCCAGCAGCTTACTGCCTGGCAATGAGCAGTTCTTC. This sequence joins TRBV5-4 and TRBJ2-1; no firm D call. With 2 bases removed from V and 6 bases from J, the gap between germline ends came to 9 bases. The CDR3 spans 13 residues. CDR1 is SGHNT and CDR2 is YYREEE in the germline V gene (reference sequence).

The chain combines TRBV15 with TRBJ1-1; 7 bases are a match to TRBD1. The CDR3 extends over 17 amino acids. V lost 4 bases, J lost 0 bases, and 11 bases stayed unmatched. CDR1 LNHNV and CDR2 YYDKDF come from the germline V gene (reference sequence). In DNA form, the CDR3 reads TGTGCCACCAGCAACTTATCGGGACAGTACATGAACACTGAAGCTTTCTTT. Its protein is CATSNLSGQYMNTEAFF.

The chain joins TRBV6-1 to TRBJ1-1; unclear D gene. Between the trimmed V and J ends, which lost 6 bases and 0 bases, there was a span of 11 bases. The CDR3 spans 14 residues. Germline lookup yields CDR1 MNHNS and CDR2 SASEGT. The CDR3 DNA reads as TGTGCCAGCAGGAACCCGAACATGAACACTGAAGCTTTCTTT. It encodes CASRNPNMNTEAFF.

The V and J genes are TRBV5-1 and TRBJ2-2; 10 bases are a match to TRBD1. Germline V gene sequence: CDR1 SGHRS, CDR2 YFSETQ. The length of the CDR3 is 15 residues. The V gene end was trimmed by 1 base and the J gene end by 5 bases; junction bases not matched to a gene: 2. The chain's CDR3 is CASSLPGQGTGELFF. In DNA form, the CDR3 reads TGCGCCAGCAGCTTGCCGGGACAGGGGACCGGGGAGCTGTTTTTT.

The rearrangement uses TRBV5-1 and TRBJ2-1; TRBD2 matches at 8 bases. J was trimmed by 4 bases and V by 4 bases; bases with no gene match: 10. Per the germline V gene, CDR1 is SGHRS and CDR2 is YFSETQ. The length of the CDR3 is 16 residues. The CDR3 DNA sequence: TGCGCCAGCAGCACAACCGGGACTAGGGGTTACAATGAGCAGTTCTTC. This sequence encodes CASSTTGTRGYNEQFF. The full variable domain, with the rest looked up from reference TRBV5-1 and TRBJ2-1, is KAGVTQTPRYLIKTRGQQVTLSCSPISGHRSVSWYQQTPGQGLQFLFEYFSETQRNKGNFPGRFSGRQFSNSRSEMNVSTLELGDSALYLCASSTTGTRGYNEQFFGPGTRLTVL.

The V call is TRBV9, the J call TRBJ1-3; D is unresolved. The length of the CDR3 is 15 residues. Trimming took 2 bases from V and 0 from J, leaving 9 bases between them. Germline V gene lookup returns CDR1 SGDLS and CDR2 YYNGEE. The CDR3 nucleotides are TGTGCCAGCAGCGTGGGCAGCTCCTCTGGAAACACCATATATTTT. This gives the protein CASSVGSSSGNTIYF.

This clone was counted a few times. The V call is TRBV19, the J call TRBJ1-2, with unresolved D. The CDR3 spans 17 residues. Germline CDR1 LNHDA, CDR2 SQIVND (reference sequence). The V and J ends lost 5 bases and 3 bases respectively, with 22 bases between them. In DNA form, the CDR3 reads TGTGCCAGTAGTCCCCGTAACACGGAGCGCTACCACTATGGCTACACCTTC. Protein product: CASSPRNTERYHYGYTF.

Points on this clone: This same CDR3 is encoded by further DNA sequences in the sample. CDR3 in DNA: TGTGCCAGCAGCTTAGACAGGGGTAATGAAAAACTGTTTTTT. This translates into CASSLDRGNEKLFF. V usage is TRBV11-2 and J usage is TRBJ1-4; perhaps TRBD1 as D (6 bases). Germline CDR1 and CDR2: SGHAT and FQNNGV. V dropped 0 bases and J dropped 4 bases, with 6 bases sitting between them. CDR3 length: 14 amino acids.

The chain couples TRBV5-1 to TRBJ2-5, with TRBD1 as a possible D gene (6 bases). The CDR3 spans 14 residues. Per the germline V gene, CDR1 is SGHRS and CDR2 is YFSETQ. V was cut by 1 base and J by 1 base, with 8 bases left in between. CDR3 region: CASSLNRAQETQYF. The DNA of the CDR3 is TGCGCCAGCAGCTTGAACAGGGCCCAAGAGACCCAGTACTTC.

V and J are TRBV28 and TRBJ2-3, with D tentatively TRBD1 (6 bases). CDR1 MDHEN and CDR2 SYDVKM come from the germline V gene. The CDR3 is 13 residues long. V was clipped by 7 bases and J by 3 bases, with 11 bases between them. The CDR3, as DNA: TGTGCCAGCATTAGAGGGGGAACAGATACGCAGTATTTT. Translated: CASIRGGTDTQYF.

The chain is built from TRBV27 and TRBJ1-1, with D possibly matching TRBD1 (5 bases). The CDR3 has 14 residues. V lost 6 bases and J lost 4, with 15 bases in between. Germline lookup yields CDR1 MNHEY and CDR2 SMNVEV (reference sequence). In nucleotides, the CDR3 is TGTGCCAGCAGCCCTGGGTGGGGGGGCACTGAAGCTTTCTTT. It is translated as CASSPGWGGTEAFF.

The chain links TRBV10-1 to TRBJ2-2; tentative D call: TRBD1 (5 bases). Trimming removed 6 bases at V and 3 bases at J, with 8 bases between. This CDR3 is 13 amino acids long. Germline V gives CDR1 WNHNN, CDR2 SYGVQD (reference sequence). The CDR3 sequence is CASRTGYTGELFF. CDR3 nucleotide sequence: TGCGCCAGCAGAACAGGTTACACCGGGGAGCTGTTTTTT.

The chain is built from TRBV28 and TRBJ2-3; 9 bases align to TRBD2. The CDR3 covers 16 residues. Germline CDR1 MDHEN, CDR2 SYDVKM. Losses at the gene ends were 6 bases for V and 5 bases for J; bases not matched to a gene: 12. The CDR3 here is CASSSPGAGGKDTQYF. The CDR3 DNA reads TGTGCCAGCAGCTCACCGGGGGCGGGAGGGAAAGATACGCAGTATTTT.

The gene calls are TRBV10-3 and TRBJ1-2, with 8 bases aligning to TRBD1. Trimming cost V 3 bases and J 6 bases; bases outside gene matches: 9. The CDR3 extends over 15 amino acids. Germline V gene lookup returns CDR1 ENHRY and CDR2 SYGVKD. CDR3 in amino acids: CAISDWTGNQHGYTF. CDR3 bases: TGTGCCATCAGTGATTGGACAGGGAATCAGCATGGCTACACCTTC.

The chain has TRBV6-1 and TRBJ2-1, with 12 positions matching TRBD2. V shed 7 bases, J shed 6 bases, and the junction held 7 bases outside the gene matches. There are 15 residues in the CDR3. Per germline, CDR1 MNHNS and CDR2 SASEGT. CDR3 nucleotides: TGTGCCAGCATACGGTTGACTAGCGGGAGCAATGAGCAGTTCTTC. Its translation is CASIRLTSGSNEQFF.